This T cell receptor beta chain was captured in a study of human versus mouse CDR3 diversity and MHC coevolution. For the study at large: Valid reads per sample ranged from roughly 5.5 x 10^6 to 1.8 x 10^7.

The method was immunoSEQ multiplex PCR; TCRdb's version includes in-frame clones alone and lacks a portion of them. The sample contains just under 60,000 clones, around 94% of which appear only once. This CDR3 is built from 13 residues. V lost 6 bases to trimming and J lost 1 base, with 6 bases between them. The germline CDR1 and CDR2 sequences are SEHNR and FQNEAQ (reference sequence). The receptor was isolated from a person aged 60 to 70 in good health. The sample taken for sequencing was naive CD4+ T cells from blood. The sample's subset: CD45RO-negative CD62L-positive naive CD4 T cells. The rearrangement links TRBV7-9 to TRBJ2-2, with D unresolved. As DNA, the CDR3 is TGTGCCAGCAGGCGCCGGAACACCGGGGAGCTGTTTTTT. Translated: CASRRRNTGELFF.